This T cell receptor (beta chain) is from a study of cytomegalovirus exposure and HLA in healthy donors (dated by TCRdb to 2015 to 2018). With respect to the entire study: An earlier analysis of approximately 600 of the donors reported 250 to 350 Gb of sequence data and some 120 million unique TCR beta sequences from about 180 million T cells. Roughly 5 DR-DQ haplotypes were handled as single units for association and clustering, since linkage in the cohort was strong. The T cell repertoires of under 750 subjects were profiled by immunosequencing and related to cytomegalovirus serostatus. Rather than drawing on any new phenotypic data, the later analysis identified candidate immune exposures from TCR beta sequences and the way those sequences occurred across donors. The study was designed to test whether signatures of past pathogen exposure could be identified by cataloging public T cell receptors. Along with the approximately 650-subject first cohort, a separate validation cohort of roughly 110 different subjects was used. Alongside the repertoire data, information on donor age, sex, ethnicity and CMV serostatus was compiled. A later analysis re-examined previously published TCR beta repertoires from over 500 donors and added high-resolution HLA genotyping to investigate patterns of TCR occurrence. A later genetic analysis took genome-wide SNP genotypes for about 60% of the roughly 670 donors and used that subset as a discovery cohort. Both class I and class II loci were covered by HLA typing, at four-digit resolution. Among some 400 genotyped donors of the cohort, an average of approximately 240,000 unique TCR beta nucleotide sequences were sequenced per donor, roughly 18% of them non-productive. To predict cytomegalovirus infection status, the study combined high-throughput TCR immunosequencing, statistical association of individual TCRs with disease status, and machine learning. The genetic ancestry cluster associated with self-reported Caucasian donors included over 65% of the 300 to 450 genotyped donors. In an earlier analysis of several hundred of the donors, high-throughput TCR beta sequencing was used to judge whether each TCR beta V gene segment behaved as functional or pseudogenic. Every repertoire in the discovery cohort had been generated on one and the same sequencing platform. An early release covering approximately 600 HLA-typed donors comprised about 310 gigabases of sequencing data and approximately 85 million unique TCR sequences. The number of donors typed differed by locus, with roughly 620-630 for A, B, C, DRB1 and DQB1, roughly 520 for DQA1, 600 to 610 for DPA1, and 472 for DPB1.

To note about this clone: Its antigen target is currently unknown. No base quality information exists; no much larger clone differs at one position.

The library relied on the immunoSEQ multiplex PCR assay. For the multiplex PCR, a mixture combining 60 forward primers for TCR Vbeta segments and 13 reverse primers for TCR Jbeta segments was used. A multiplex PCR assay on genomic DNA amplified the CDR3 region of rearranged TCR beta genes. Amplified TCR beta libraries were sequenced as 87-base-pair reads on the Illumina HiSeq System. The paper's processing steps were these. Across the 670 or so repertoires, a later analysis counted some 80 million unique TCR beta chains, around 10 million of which were shared by at least two donors. To remove PCR and sequencing errors, raw reads were error-corrected and collapsed into unique sequences using a nearest-neighbor algorithm that merged closely related sequences. CDR3 sequences were aligned to IMGT reference sequences to assign V, D and J gene segments. For a sequence to be retained, at least a six-nucleotide match to both a V gene segment and a J gene segment was required. Rearrangements were called productive when the CDR3 lacked stop codons and stayed in frame with V and J; all others were non-productive. CDR3 was defined by IMGT convention, running from the second conserved V-encoded cysteine to the conserved J-encoded phenylalanine. Sequences without an unambiguous match to a single V gene segment were excluded from the earlier analysis of 587 of the donors. An earlier analysis of about 590 of the donors classified V segments as functional when productive rearrangements were above 56.7% and as segregating when the standard deviation between donors was above 5%. A statistical classification framework was built for diagnosing cytomegalovirus status from the catalog of TCR beta chain sequences. In a later analysis, V and J genes were assigned by comparing TCR nucleotide sequences against IMGT/GENE-DB human TR gene sequences. Using the TCRdist pipeline, a later analysis assigned CDR3 sequences along with most-parsimonious VDJ recombination scenarios. In a later analysis, each TCR beta chain was defined by its CDR3 amino acid sequence together with its V-gene family, and reads without a unique V-gene family were excluded. A later analysis removed several hundred highly shared, low-generation-probability nucleotide sequences to deal with suspected cross-contamination and a sequencing artifact. In a later analysis, a clonal expansion index for each public chain was calculated from normalized within-repertoire ranks of inferred template counts. In a later analysis, generation probabilities were computed with a VDJ recombination model fitted to out-of-frame rearrangements, and the resulting probabilities were checked against IGoR. In a later analysis, TCR-TCR, TCR-HLA and TCR-CMV co-occurrence was scored with hypergeometric tests, and a repertoire-size bias correction was applied to TCR pairs. False discovery rates were estimated in a later analysis by permuting HLA or CMV assignments 20 times. In a later analysis, co-occurring TCRs were grouped with DBSCAN, and TCRdist sequence similarity was added when clustering was performed within HLA-allele-positive subsets. Repertoires with fewer than 30,000 or more than 120,000 public chains were left out of co-occurrence clustering, as were four to six repertoires with anomalous nucleotide sharing. Entries here come from immuneACCESS through TCRdb and include only in-frame sequences with V and J called. Some clones fail to appear in such tables; in the studies checked, an unresolved V gene covers under half of the shortfall, and the cause of the remainder is unknown. V and J calls and clone size are as listed in that table; D and trimming were resolved from the DNA. The sample contains approximately 220,000 clones, 83% of them found a single time. Of the sample, 1.1% to 1.5% is held by the ten largest clones.

What the study reported, not specific to this receptor: In a later genetic analysis, fewer N-insertions in productive TCRs were reported among donors in an Asian-associated ancestry cluster than the roughly 640-donor mean. Because the 87-base-pair reads could not distinguish some IMGT-functional V segments, including TRBV6-2 and TRBV6-3, those segments were excluded. In vitro tests confirmed that a few of the cytomegalovirus-associated TCR beta chains recognize cytomegalovirus antigens. Linkage disequilibrium might explain the correlated functional status among segregating V segments, but an unknown experimental factor could not be ruled out. A cluster of highly shared sequence variants was judged likely to be a technical artifact of the sequencing pipeline. In a later analysis, several top co-occurrence clusters were reported to appear linked to parvovirus B19, influenza, CMV and Epstein-Barr virus. Immune exposure information for the cohort was limited to CMV serostatus. In an earlier analysis of 500 to 650 of the donors, most TCR beta V segments appeared in productive rearrangements about 90% or about 30% of the time, broadly matching IMGT annotations. When HLA alleles, especially DR and DQ, strongly co-occurred, TCR associations were difficult to assign to individual alleles. In a later analysis, 16,951 TCR beta sequences were associated with specific HLA alleles at a false discovery rate of 0.05. A later analysis found that most CMV-associated TCR beta chains appeared HLA-restricted, with HLA associations seemingly driven largely by CMV exposure. Only TCR beta chains were sequenced in this cohort, and the absence of alpha or paired-chain data limited detectable features. Roughly uniform sequencing depth across donors was assumed in presence/absence analyses, although this assumption may not hold. Across donors, most TCR sequences were observed very rarely, whereas some public TCRs were present in many individuals. According to a later analysis, TCR association rates differed among HLA loci, with DRB1 alleles showing the most associated TCRs and HLA-C alleles showing the fewest. In both the original and validation cohorts, the classifier was reported to diagnose cytomegalovirus status with high specificity and sensitivity. Because HLA typing was missing for some donors at each locus, association tests included only the typed subset. Because counts were too low, seventeen rarely observed V segments, including chromosome 9 orphons, were excluded from the earlier analysis of around 640 of the donors. A further reported finding was that TCR beta sequences accurately predicted the HLA-A and HLA-B alleles for most subjects in the first cohort. A later genetic analysis associated a missense DCLRE1C variant with V-gene and J-gene trimming of TCR beta chains, and an independent cohort replicated the association. The authors suggested that the approach could potentially be generalized to other disease states and immunological phenotypes. A total of 150 or so TCR beta chains were listed by the study as associated with cytomegalovirus. In a later analysis, HLA-associated TCR beta chains showed more clonal expansion and lower generation probabilities than non-associated chains that were equally common.

The cohort comprised more than 550 healthy bone marrow donors. At the time of sampling, all cohort members were nominally healthy, though unrecorded immune exposures were likely present. The donor tested CMV seronegative, placing the donor among the roughly 400 seronegative members of the cohort. Every donor gave a peripheral blood sample, and the peripheral blood mononuclear cells from that sample were used for TCR beta sequencing. Genomic DNA was extracted from the blood cell samples with the Qiagen DNeasy Blood Extraction Kit. The CDR3 numbers 13 residues from cysteine through phenylalanine. Only the CDR3 portion is preserved as DNA: 39 bases, with reading frame beginning at the first base. The germline V and J ends show losses of 5 bases and 5 bases respectively, and no gene match explains 2 bases of the junction. Via the germline V gene, CDR1 is SGHTA and CDR2 FQGNSA.

The chain is made from TRBV7-2 and TRBJ2-5; 10 nucleotides in the junction match TRBD1. This TCR derives from a girl aged 10 to 17 in good health and CMV-seronegative. Sequenced: PBMCs. The DNA sequence reads TGTGCCAGCAGCCCGGACAGGGGGGAGACCCAGTACTTC. Its coded protein is CASSPDRGETQYF.